This is a list of T cell receptor beta chains from one sample in a study of blood T cell repertoires in COVID-19. Sequencing was performed with immunoSEQ multiplex PCR; in TCRdb, only in-frame clones are kept and a portion is missing. The sample has some 340,000 clones, around four fifths seen once. Sequenced sample: peripheral blood. Receptors originate from a man younger than 45 with active or convalescent COVID-19. CDR3s include the opening cysteine and the closing phenylalanine or tryptophan.

V: TRBV19
J: TRBJ2-5
CDR3: CASSEGLAGGGETQYF

V: TRBV9
J: TRBJ2-1
CDR3: CASSVRGQGPNEQFF

V: TRBV3-1/TRBV3-2
J: TRBJ1-1
CDR3: CASSLWDTLNTEAFF

V: TRBV4-1
J: TRBJ1-1
CDR3: CASSQVRAGVNTEAFF

V: TRBV7-9
J: TRBJ2-7
CDR3: CASSSGQGAIYEQYF

V: TRBV29-1
J: TRBJ2-1
CDR3: CSVAGPSMNNEQFF

V: TRBV7-3
J: TRBJ2-2
CDR3: CASSLGGLAGDTGELFF

V: TRBV5-8
J: TRBJ2-7
CDR3: CASSPSDEQYF

V: TRBV6-5
J: TRBJ2-7
CDR3: CASRGAGERFWEQYF

V: TRBV20-1
J: TRBJ1-2
CDR3: CSAYDYYGYTF

V: TRBV2
J: TRBJ2-5
CDR3: CASISMLGGAGETQYF

V: TRBV5-1
J: TRBJ2-2
CDR3: CASSLAGTNFGELFF

V: TRBV4-3
J: TRBJ2-7
CDR3: CASSQEWRTYEQYF

V: TRBV3-1/TRBV3-2
J: TRBJ1-3
CDR3: CASSQDGRGGNTIYF

V: TRBV24-1
J: TRBJ2-1
CDR3: CATSDLATNNEQFF

V: TRBV7-2
J: TRBJ1-3
CDR3: CASSLGGPGGNTIYF

V: TRBV24-1
J: TRBJ1-1
CDR3: CATSRAGGNTEAFF

V: TRBV7-2
J: TRBJ1-2
CDR3: CASSPTGTGWGTNYGYTF

V: TRBV2
J: TRBJ1-1
CDR3: CASSVNTEAFF

V: TRBV3-1/TRBV3-2
J: TRBJ2-1
CDR3: CASSQDSLAREFF

V: TRBV11-3
J: TRBJ2-2
CDR3: CASSLDPSRAGELFF

V: TRBV11-2
J: TRBJ1-2
CDR3: CASSLDITGANIITYGYTF

V: TRBV6-2/TRBV6-3
J: TRBJ1-2
CDR3: CASSDGTGESNYGYTF

V: TRBV28
J: TRBJ1-2
CDR3: CASGREGQSGYTF

V: TRBV4-3
J: TRBJ1-4
CDR3: CASSLTGEKLFF

V: TRBV4-2
J: TRBJ1-4
CDR3: CASSQVQGTNEKLFF

V: TRBV7-9
J: TRBJ2-2
CDR3: CASSGEEDRANTGELFF

V: TRBV2
J: TRBJ1-1
CDR3: CASRQTGGGTEAFF

V: TRBV3-1/TRBV3-2
J: TRBJ2-2
CDR3: CASSRGRTGELFF

V: TRBV3-1/TRBV3-2
J: TRBJ2-5
CDR3: CASSQDQLTQYF

V: TRBV4-2
J: TRBJ2-3
CDR3: CASSQDLGGGIWNADTQYF

V: TRBV6-2/TRBV6-3
J: TRBJ2-2
CDR3: CASSDGTADTGELFF

V: TRBV7-3
J: TRBJ2-1
CDR3: CASSLSPGYEQFF

V: TRBV19
J: TRBJ1-4
CDR3: CASKRGEKLFF

V: TRBV5-1
J: TRBJ1-5
CDR3: CASSPDRGDQPQHF

V: TRBV9
J: TRBJ2-1
CDR3: CASSLAGSYNEQFF

V: TRBV7-3
J: TRBJ2-7
CDR3: CASSLTVGAYEQYF

V: TRBV9
J: TRBJ2-3
CDR3: CASSVGAGGPTDTQYF

V: TRBV7-8
J: TRBJ1-4
CDR3: CASSPRTLNEKLFF

V: TRBV9
J: TRBJ2-5
CDR3: CASSTSGLLQETQYF

V: TRBV7-6
J: TRBJ1-2
CDR3: CASSPPAPDGNYGYTF

V: TRBV12-2
J: TRBJ2-7
CDR3: CASRLAPKASGRYEQYF

V: TRBV18
J: TRBJ2-2
CDR3: CASSTGFTGELFF

V: TRBV3-1/TRBV3-2
J: TRBJ2-4
CDR3: CASSQSSGLAALAKNIQYF

V: TRBV18
J: TRBJ1-6
CDR3: CASSPPTGAGYNSPLHF

V: TRBV7-9
J: TRBJ1-4
CDR3: CASSFQRSKAVEKLFF

V: TRBV7-9
J: TRBJ2-7
CDR3: CASSPGGSDEQYF

V: TRBV27
J: TRBJ2-1
CDR3: CASSPRDRDAEQFF

V: TRBV7-9
J: TRBJ2-1
CDR3: CASQAELAGGEQFF

V: TRBV2
J: TRBJ2-7
CDR3: CASSLSALVSYEQYF

V: TRBV28
J: TRBJ2-7
CDR3: CASSLRQGAYEQYF

V: TRBV5-8
J: TRBJ1-2
CDR3: CASRPRGVEDGYTF

V: TRBV27
J: TRBJ1-4
CDR3: CASSSPGQVGTKLFF

V: TRBV27
J: TRBJ2-1
CDR3: CASSFSGYPNEQFF

V: TRBV19
J: TRBJ2-3
CDR3: CASSQRGSTDTQYF